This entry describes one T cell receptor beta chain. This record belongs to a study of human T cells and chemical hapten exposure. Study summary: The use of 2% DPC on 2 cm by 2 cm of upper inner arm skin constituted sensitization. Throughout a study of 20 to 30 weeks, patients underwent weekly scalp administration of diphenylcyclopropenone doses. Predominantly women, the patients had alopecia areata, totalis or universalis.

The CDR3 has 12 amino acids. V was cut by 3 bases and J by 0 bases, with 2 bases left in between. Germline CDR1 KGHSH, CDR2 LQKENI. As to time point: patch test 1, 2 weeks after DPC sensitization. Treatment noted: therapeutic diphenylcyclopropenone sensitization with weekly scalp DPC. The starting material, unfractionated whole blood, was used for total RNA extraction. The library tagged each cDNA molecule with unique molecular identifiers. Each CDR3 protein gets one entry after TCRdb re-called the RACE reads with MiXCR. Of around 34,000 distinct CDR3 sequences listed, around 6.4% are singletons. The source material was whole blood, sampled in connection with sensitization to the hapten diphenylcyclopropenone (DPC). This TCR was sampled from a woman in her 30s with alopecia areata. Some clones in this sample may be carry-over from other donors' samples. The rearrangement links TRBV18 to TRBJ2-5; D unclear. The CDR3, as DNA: TGTGCCAGCTCACCCTACCAAGAGACCCAGTACTTC. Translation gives CASSPYQETQYF.